The rows below give T cell receptor beta chains drawn from one sample of a study of CD8+ T cells in alopecia areata. Here immunoSEQ multiplex PCR was the method, and the copy in TCRdb shows in-frame clones only, minus some. The sample yields 140,000 to 150,000 clones, 40% to 65% seen once. Sequencing used CD4+ T cells sorted from blood, obtained at week 0. The receptors were gathered from a human donor with alopecia areata. CDR3s include the opening cysteine and the closing phenylalanine or tryptophan. Fields, in order: CDR3 protein, CDR3 DNA, J gene, D gene, V gene, clone size. D genes are given only for firm matches. Part of the rows lack a size; the others show once, few, many or a class for expanded clones.

CDR3 protein: CAWSVPGDPTSNTEAFF
CDR3 DNA: TGTGCCTGGAGTGTACCGGGGGACCCTACCTCGAACACTGAAGCTTTCTTT
J gene: TRBJ1-1
D gene: .
V gene: TRBV30
clone size: few

CDR3 protein: CASSLSGHFYEQYF
CDR3 DNA: TGCGCCAGCAGCTTGTCGGGACATTTCTACGAGCAGTACTTC
J gene: TRBJ2-7
D gene: .
V gene: TRBV5-1
clone size: .

CDR3 protein: CASTLRETQYF
CDR3 DNA: TGTGCCAGCACGTTGAGGGAGACCCAGTACTTC
J gene: TRBJ2-5
D gene: .
V gene: TRBV2
clone size: .

CDR3 protein: CASSVGLNEKLFF
CDR3 DNA: TGCGCCAGCAGCGTCGGACTTAATGAAAAACTGTTTTTT
J gene: TRBJ1-4
D gene: .
V gene: TRBV5-1
clone size: .

CDR3 protein: CSVAGGPFYEQYF
CDR3 DNA: TGCAGCGTAGCGGGAGGGCCATTCTACGAGCAGTACTTC
J gene: TRBJ2-7
D gene: TRBD2
V gene: TRBV29-1
clone size: .

CDR3 protein: CSARADRVHHF
CDR3 DNA: TGCAGTGCTAGGGCGGACAGGGTTCATCATTTT
J gene: TRBJ1-5
D gene: TRBD1
V gene: TRBV20-1
clone size: few

CDR3 protein: CASSFTSYGANVLTF
CDR3 DNA: TGTGCCAGCAGTTTCACCTCTTATGGGGCCAACGTCCTGACTTTC
J gene: TRBJ2-6
D gene: .
V gene: TRBV27
clone size: .

CDR3 protein: CASSLPLAGGAYEQYF
CDR3 DNA: TGCGCCAGCAGCTTGCCCCTAGCGGGAGGAGCCTACGAGCAGTACTTC
J gene: TRBJ2-7
D gene: TRBD2
V gene: TRBV5-1
clone size: .

CDR3 protein: CASSLSSGANVLTF
CDR3 DNA: TGTGCCAGCAGCTTGAGCTCTGGGGCCAACGTCCTGACTTTC
J gene: TRBJ2-6
D gene: .
V gene: TRBV7-9
clone size: few

CDR3 protein: CASEDTDTQYF
CDR3 DNA: TGTGCCAGCGAAGACACAGATACGCAGTATTTT
J gene: TRBJ2-3
D gene: .
V gene: TRBV7-9
clone size: .

CDR3 protein: CASSPTVLGFWETQYF
CDR3 DNA: TGTGCCAGCAGCCCAACGGTTCTAGGGTTTTGGGAGACCCAGTACTTC
J gene: TRBJ2-5
D gene: .
V gene: TRBV9
clone size: few

CDR3 protein: CAWSQGFEQFF
CDR3 DNA: TGTGCCTGGAGTCAGGGGTTTGAGCAGTTCTTC
J gene: TRBJ2-1
D gene: .
V gene: TRBV30
clone size: few

CDR3 protein: CASREAYTEAFF
CDR3 DNA: TGTGCCAGCAGGGAGGCGTACACTGAAGCTTTCTTT
J gene: TRBJ1-1
D gene: .
V gene: TRBV2
clone size: .

CDR3 protein: CASSLPRTYGYTF
CDR3 DNA: TGTGCCAGCAGCTTGCCCAGAACCTATGGCTACACCTTC
J gene: TRBJ1-2
D gene: .
V gene: TRBV5-4
clone size: .

CDR3 protein: CAWKARDRRGTF
CDR3 DNA: TGTGCCTGGAAGGCCCGGGACAGGCGAGGCACCTTC
J gene: TRBJ1-2
D gene: TRBD1
V gene: TRBV30
clone size: .

CDR3 protein: CASSLAPSLAEGGETQYF
CDR3 DNA: TGTGCCAGCAGCTTAGCCCCTTCATTAGCGGAGGGGGGGGAGACCCAGTACTTC
J gene: TRBJ2-5
D gene: .
V gene: TRBV7-2
clone size: .

CDR3 protein: CSGAEETQYF
CDR3 DNA: TGCAGCGGAGCTGAAGAGACCCAGTACTTC
J gene: TRBJ2-5
D gene: .
V gene: TRBV20-1
clone size: few

CDR3 protein: CAWSGGINQPQHF
CDR3 DNA: TGTGCCTGGAGTGGGGGAATCAATCAGCCCCAGCATTTT
J gene: TRBJ1-5
D gene: .
V gene: TRBV30
clone size: .

CDR3 protein: CASTLSTDLQYF
CDR3 DNA: TGTGCCAGCACCCTGTCTACCGACCTGCAGTATTTT
J gene: TRBJ2-3
D gene: .
V gene: TRBV11-1
clone size: medium-sized

CDR3 protein: CATSRSAPGTQYF
CDR3 DNA: TGTGCCACCAGTCGGAGCGCCCCGGGGACCCAGTACTTC
J gene: TRBJ2-5
D gene: .
V gene: TRBV15
clone size: few

CDR3 protein: CASSFTWGEDGYTF
CDR3 DNA: TGCGCCAGCAGCTTCACTTGGGGGGAAGATGGCTACACCTTC
J gene: TRBJ1-2
D gene: .
V gene: TRBV5-1
clone size: few

CDR3 protein: CASSPRTGMAPQETQYF
CDR3 DNA: TGCGCCAGCAGCCCGAGGACAGGAATGGCTCCACAAGAGACCCAGTACTTC
J gene: TRBJ2-5
D gene: TRBD1
V gene: TRBV5-1
clone size: once

CDR3 protein: CASSYRPGSADTQYF
CDR3 DNA: TGCGCCAGCAGCTACCGACCGGGGAGCGCAGATACGCAGTATTTT
J gene: TRBJ2-3
D gene: .
V gene: TRBV4-1
clone size: once

CDR3 protein: CAWTQANEQFF
CDR3 DNA: TGTGCCTGGACACAGGCTAATGAGCAGTTCTTC
J gene: TRBJ2-1
D gene: .
V gene: TRBV30
clone size: few

CDR3 protein: CASSLDRSTEAFF
CDR3 DNA: TGTGCCAGCAGCTTAGACAGATCCACTGAAGCTTTCTTT
J gene: TRBJ1-1
D gene: .
V gene: TRBV7-2
clone size: .

CDR3 protein: CASSLPGTGVADTQYF
CDR3 DNA: TGTGCCAGCAGCCTTCCTGGGACAGGGGTAGCAGATACGCAGTATTTT
J gene: TRBJ2-3
D gene: TRBD1
V gene: TRBV13
clone size: .

CDR3 protein: CASRVDRNTEAFF
CDR3 DNA: TGTGCCAGCAGAGTCGACAGGAACACTGAAGCTTTCTTT
J gene: TRBJ1-1
D gene: .
V gene: TRBV6-6
clone size: once

CDR3 protein: CASSLWTSGSYEQYF
CDR3 DNA: TGTGCCAGCAGCCTATGGACTAGCGGATCCTACGAGCAGTACTTC
J gene: TRBJ2-7
D gene: TRBD2
V gene: TRBV7-2
clone size: .

CDR3 protein: CASSRTRLAGGDEQFF
CDR3 DNA: TGTGCCAGCAGCCGAACAAGACTAGCGGGAGGCGATGAGCAGTTCTTC
J gene: TRBJ2-1
D gene: TRBD2
V gene: TRBV7-9
clone size: few

CDR3 protein: CASSVELRYNEQFF
CDR3 DNA: TGTGCCAGCAGCGTAGAATTACGCTACAATGAGCAGTTCTTC
J gene: TRBJ2-1
D gene: .
V gene: TRBV9
clone size: .

CDR3 protein: CASSQTGPSYGYTF
CDR3 DNA: TGTGCCAGCAGCCAAACGGGACCCTCCTATGGCTACACCTTC
J gene: TRBJ1-2
D gene: .
V gene: TRBV7-2
clone size: .

CDR3 protein: CASSLVVSGMVQYF
CDR3 DNA: TGTGCCAGCAGCCTGGTAGTAAGCGGGATGGTGCAGTATTTT
J gene: TRBJ2-3
D gene: TRBD2
V gene: TRBV7-8
clone size: few

CDR3 protein: CSVGRQANQPQHF
CDR3 DNA: TGCAGCGTTGGGCGGCAGGCTAATCAGCCCCAGCATTTT
J gene: TRBJ1-5
D gene: .
V gene: TRBV29-1
clone size: .

CDR3 protein: CASSLTRSTGELFF
CDR3 DNA: TGTGCCAGCAGTTTGACCCGATCCACCGGGGAGCTGTTTTTT
J gene: TRBJ2-2
D gene: .
V gene: TRBV6-5
clone size: .